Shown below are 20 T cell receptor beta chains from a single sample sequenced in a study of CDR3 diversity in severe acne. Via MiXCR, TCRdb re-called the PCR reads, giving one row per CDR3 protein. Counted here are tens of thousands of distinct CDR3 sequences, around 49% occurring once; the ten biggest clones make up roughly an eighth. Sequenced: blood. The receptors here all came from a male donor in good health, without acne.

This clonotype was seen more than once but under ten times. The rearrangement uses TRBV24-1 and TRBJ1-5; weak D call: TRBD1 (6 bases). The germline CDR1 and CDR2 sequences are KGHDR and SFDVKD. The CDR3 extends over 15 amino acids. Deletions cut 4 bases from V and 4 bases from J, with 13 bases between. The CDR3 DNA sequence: TGTGCCACCAGTGACCGGGGGCCCTTGAATCAGCCCCAGCATTTT. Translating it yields CATSDRGPLNQPQHF.

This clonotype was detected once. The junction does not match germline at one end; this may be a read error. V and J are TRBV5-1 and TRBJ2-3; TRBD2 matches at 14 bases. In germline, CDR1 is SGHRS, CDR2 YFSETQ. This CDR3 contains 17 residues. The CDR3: CASSLTSGGAGTDTQYF. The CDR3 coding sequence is TGTGCCAGCAGCTTGACTAGCGGGGGGGCTGGCACAGATACGCAGTATTTT.

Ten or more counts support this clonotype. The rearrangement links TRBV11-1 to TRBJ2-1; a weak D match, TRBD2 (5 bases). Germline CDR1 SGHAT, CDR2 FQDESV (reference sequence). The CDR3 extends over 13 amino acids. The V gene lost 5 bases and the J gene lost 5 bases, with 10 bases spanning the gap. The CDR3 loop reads CASSLNSDNEQFF. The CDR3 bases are TGTGCCAGCAGCCTAAATAGCGACAATGAGCAGTTCTTC.

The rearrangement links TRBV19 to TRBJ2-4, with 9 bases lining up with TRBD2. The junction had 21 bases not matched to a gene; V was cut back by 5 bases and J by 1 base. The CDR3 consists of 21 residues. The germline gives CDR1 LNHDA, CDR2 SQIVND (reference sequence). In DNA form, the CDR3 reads TGTGCCAGTAGTCCCCCCGGTCGGCGGGAGGGCCTCCGGCGGGCCAAAAACATTCAGTACTTC. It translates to CASSPPGRREGLRRAKNIQYF. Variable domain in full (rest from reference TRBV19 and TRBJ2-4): DGGITQSPKYLFRKEGQNVTLSCEQNLNHDAMYWYRQDPGQGLRLIYYSQIVNDFQKGDIAEGYSVSREKKESFPLTVTSAQKNPTAFYLCASSPPGRREGLRRAKNIQYFGAGTRLSVL.

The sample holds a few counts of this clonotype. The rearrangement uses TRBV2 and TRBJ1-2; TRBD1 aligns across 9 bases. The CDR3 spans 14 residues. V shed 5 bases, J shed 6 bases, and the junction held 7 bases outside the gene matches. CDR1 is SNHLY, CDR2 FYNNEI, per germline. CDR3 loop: CASSSSGTGNGYTF. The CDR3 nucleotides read TGTGCCAGCAGTTCCTCCGGGACAGGGAATGGCTACACCTTC.

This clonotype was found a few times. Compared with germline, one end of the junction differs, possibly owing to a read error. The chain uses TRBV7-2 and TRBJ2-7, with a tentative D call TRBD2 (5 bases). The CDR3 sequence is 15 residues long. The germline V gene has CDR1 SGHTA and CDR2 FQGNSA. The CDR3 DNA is TGCGCCAGCAGCCCCCGGATGAGAGGGAGCTACGAGCAGTACTTC. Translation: CASSPRMRGSYEQYF.

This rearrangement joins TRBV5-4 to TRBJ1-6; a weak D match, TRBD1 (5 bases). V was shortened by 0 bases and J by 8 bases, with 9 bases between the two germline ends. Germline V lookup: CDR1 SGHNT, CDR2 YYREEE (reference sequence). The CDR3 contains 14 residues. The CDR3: CASSLGGRYSPLHF. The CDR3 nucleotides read TGTGCCAGCAGCTTGGGGGGCAGGTATTCACCCCTCCACTTT.

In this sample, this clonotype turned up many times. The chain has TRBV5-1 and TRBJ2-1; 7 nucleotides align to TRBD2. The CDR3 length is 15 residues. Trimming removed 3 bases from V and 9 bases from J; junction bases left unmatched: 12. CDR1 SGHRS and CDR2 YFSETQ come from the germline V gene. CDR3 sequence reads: CASSWGGEGGSEQFF. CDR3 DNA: TGCGCCAGCAGCTGGGGGGGGGAGGGAGGGAGTGAGCAGTTCTTC.

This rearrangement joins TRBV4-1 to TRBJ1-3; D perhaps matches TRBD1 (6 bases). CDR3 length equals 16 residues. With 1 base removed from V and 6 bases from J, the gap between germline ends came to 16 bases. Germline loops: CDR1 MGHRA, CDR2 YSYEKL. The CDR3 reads CASSQVSGGRVNTIYF. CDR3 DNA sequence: TGCGCCAGCAGCCAAGTGTCTGGGGGGCGAGTAAACACCATATATTTT.

For the CDR3, the DNA is TGTGCCACCAGCAGAGGCGGCAGTTCCTCTGGAAACACCATATATTTT. Its protein is CATSRGGSSSGNTIYF. V usage is TRBV15 and J usage is TRBJ1-3; D is undetermined. Germline CDR1 is LNHNV and CDR2 is YYDKDF (reference sequence). Trimming shortened V by 1 base and J by 0 bases, and 10 bases separated the two germline ends. CDR3 length: 16 amino acids.

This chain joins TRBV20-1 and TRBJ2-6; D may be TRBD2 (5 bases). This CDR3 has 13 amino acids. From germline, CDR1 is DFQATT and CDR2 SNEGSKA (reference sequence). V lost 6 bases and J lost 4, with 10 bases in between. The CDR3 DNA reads TGCAGTGCCCGGACGGGGGGGGCCAACGTCCTGACTTTC. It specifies CSARTGGANVLTF.

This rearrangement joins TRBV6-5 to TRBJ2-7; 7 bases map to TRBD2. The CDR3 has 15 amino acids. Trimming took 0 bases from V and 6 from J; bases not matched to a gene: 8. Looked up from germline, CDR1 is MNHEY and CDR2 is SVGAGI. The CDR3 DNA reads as TGTGCCAGCAGTTACTCGAACGCGGGAGCCTCCGAGCAGTACTTC. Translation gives CASSYSNAGASEQYF.

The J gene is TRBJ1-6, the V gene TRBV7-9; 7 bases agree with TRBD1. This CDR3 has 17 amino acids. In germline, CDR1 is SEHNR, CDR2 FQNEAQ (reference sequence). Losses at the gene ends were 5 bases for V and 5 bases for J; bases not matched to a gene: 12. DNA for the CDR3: TGTGCCAGCAGCCAAGGGCCCAGGGGGACAGATAATTCACCCCTCCACTTT. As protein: CASSQGPRGTDNSPLHF.

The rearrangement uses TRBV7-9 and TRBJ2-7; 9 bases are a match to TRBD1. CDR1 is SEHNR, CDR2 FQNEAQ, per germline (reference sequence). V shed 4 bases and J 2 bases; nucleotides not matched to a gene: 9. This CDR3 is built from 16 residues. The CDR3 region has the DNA TGTGCCAGCAGCTGGGACCGGGACAGGGAACCCTACGAGCAGTACTTC. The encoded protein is CASSWDRDREPYEQYF.

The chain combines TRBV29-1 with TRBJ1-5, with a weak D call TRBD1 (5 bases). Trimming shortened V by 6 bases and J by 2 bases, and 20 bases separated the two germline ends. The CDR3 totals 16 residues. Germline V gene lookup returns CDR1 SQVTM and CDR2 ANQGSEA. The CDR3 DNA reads TGCAGCGTAAGAGGCGCAGGGTTGGAGGGCAATCAGCCCCAGCATTTT. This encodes CSVRGAGLEGNQPQHF.

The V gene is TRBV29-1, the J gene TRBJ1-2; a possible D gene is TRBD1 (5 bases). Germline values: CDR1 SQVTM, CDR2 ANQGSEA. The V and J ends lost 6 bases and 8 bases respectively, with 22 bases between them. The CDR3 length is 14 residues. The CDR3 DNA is TGCAGCGTGGGAGCGATAGGGGATGGGTTGGGCTACACCTTC. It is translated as CSVGAIGDGLGYTF.

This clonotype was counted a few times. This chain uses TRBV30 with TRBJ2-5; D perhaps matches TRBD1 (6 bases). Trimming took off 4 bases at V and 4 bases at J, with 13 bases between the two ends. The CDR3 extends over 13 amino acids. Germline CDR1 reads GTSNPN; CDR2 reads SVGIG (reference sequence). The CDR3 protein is CAWTRTGRETQYF. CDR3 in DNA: TGTGCCTGGACTAGAACAGGGAGAGAGACCCAGTACTTC.

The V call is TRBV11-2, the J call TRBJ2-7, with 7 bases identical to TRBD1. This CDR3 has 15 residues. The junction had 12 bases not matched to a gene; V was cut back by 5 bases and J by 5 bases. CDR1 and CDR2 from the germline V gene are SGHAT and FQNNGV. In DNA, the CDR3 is TGTGCCAGCAGCCCTCACTCGGACAGGAGGAACGAGCAGTACTTC. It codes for CASSPHSDRRNEQYF. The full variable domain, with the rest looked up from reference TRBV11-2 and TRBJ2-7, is EAGVAQSPRYKIIEKRQSVAFWCNPISGHATLYWYQQILGQGPKLLIQFQNNGVVDDSQLPKDRFSAERLKGVDSTLKIQPAKLEDSAVYLCASSPHSDRRNEQYFGPGTRLTVT.

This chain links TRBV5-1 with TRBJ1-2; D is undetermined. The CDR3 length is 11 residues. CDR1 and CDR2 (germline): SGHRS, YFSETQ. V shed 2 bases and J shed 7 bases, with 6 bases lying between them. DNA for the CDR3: TGCGCCAGCAGCTTACCAGGTGGCTACACCTTC. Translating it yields CASSLPGGYTF.

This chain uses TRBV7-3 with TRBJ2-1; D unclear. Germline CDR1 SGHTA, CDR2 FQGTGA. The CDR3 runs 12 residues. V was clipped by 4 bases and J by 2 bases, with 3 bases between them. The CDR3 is CASSSAYNEQFF. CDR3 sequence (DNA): TGTGCCAGCAGCTCGGCCTACAATGAGCAGTTCTTC.